Following are 4 T cell receptor beta chains from one sample sequenced in a study of glioma-infiltrating T cells. Amplification of TCR alpha and beta CDR3 regions from RNA used iRepertoire nested multiplex PCR. TCRdb reprocessed the multiplex PCR reads with MiXCR, giving one entry per CDR3 protein. In the table there are fewer than 110,000 distinct CDR3 sequences, around 29% of which are singletons. Sequencing was carried out using glioma tissue, nonneoplastic brain tissue, or PBMCs (not recorded which). These receptors all stem from a human donor with low-grade glioma or glioblastoma, undergoing nonglioma brain surgery, or in good health (not recorded which).

This clonotype was counted only a few times. The DNA of the CDR3 is TGCGCCAGCAGCGCAGGAAACAGGGAAATGCACAATGAGCAGTTCTTC. It yields the protein CASSAGNREMHNEQFF. The chain recombines TRBV5-1 with TRBJ2-1; tentatively, D is TRBD1 (6 bases). This CDR3 is 16 amino acids long. From germline, CDR1 is SGHRS and CDR2 YFSETQ. The V end lost 4 bases, the J end lost 5 bases, and 19 bases lay between the germline ends.

The genes are TRBV5-1 and TRBJ2-1; TRBD2 aligns across 8 bases. The CDR3 consists of 15 residues. With V trimmed by 2 bases and J by 0 bases, 1 base remained unmatched. The germline CDR1 and CDR2 sequences are SGHRS and YFSETQ. In DNA form, the CDR3 reads TGCGCCAGCAGCTTAGCGGGGGCCTCCTACAATGAGCAGTTCTTC. It translates to CASSLAGASYNEQFF.

Of note for this clonotype: A much larger clone lies one base from this, so it may be a read error. The rearrangement uses TRBV4-1 and TRBJ1-1; 9 bases match TRBD1. The CDR3 consists of 16 residues. Germline V gives CDR1 MGHRA, CDR2 YSYEKL. The CDR3 protein is CASSQKQGARNTKAFF. In nucleotides, the CDR3 is TGCGCCAGCAGCCAGAAACAGGGGGCGCGGAACACTAAAGCTTTCTTT.

Many counts were recorded for this clonotype. This sequence joins TRBV20-1 and TRBJ2-5, with unresolved D. V dropped 2 bases and J dropped 3 bases, with 7 bases sitting between them. This CDR3 has 12 residues. Per germline, CDR1 DFQATT and CDR2 SNEGSKA (reference sequence). The CDR3 reads CSARRGEETQYF. As DNA, the CDR3 is TGCAGTGCTAGACGTGGGGAAGAGACCCAGTACTTC.